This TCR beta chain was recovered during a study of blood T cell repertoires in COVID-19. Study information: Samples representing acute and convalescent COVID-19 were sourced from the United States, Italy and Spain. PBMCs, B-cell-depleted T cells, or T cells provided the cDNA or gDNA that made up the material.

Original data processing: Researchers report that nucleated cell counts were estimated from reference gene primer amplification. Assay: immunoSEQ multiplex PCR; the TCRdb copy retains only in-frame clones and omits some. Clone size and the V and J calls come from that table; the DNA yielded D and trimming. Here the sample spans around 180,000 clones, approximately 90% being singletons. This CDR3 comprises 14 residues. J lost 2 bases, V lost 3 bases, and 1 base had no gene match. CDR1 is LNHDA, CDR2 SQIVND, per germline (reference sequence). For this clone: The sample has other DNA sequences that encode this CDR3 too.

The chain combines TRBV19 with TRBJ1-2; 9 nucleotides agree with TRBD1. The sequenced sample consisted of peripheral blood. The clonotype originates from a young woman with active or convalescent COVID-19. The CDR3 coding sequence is TGTGCCAGTAGTATCGGACAGGGGAACTATGGCTACACCTTC. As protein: CASSIGQGNYGYTF. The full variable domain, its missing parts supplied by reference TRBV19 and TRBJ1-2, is DGGITQSPKYLFRKEGQNVTLSCEQNLNHDAMYWYRQDPGQGLRLIYYSQIVNDFQKGDIAEGYSVSREKKESFPLTVTSAQKNPTAFYLCASSIGQGNYGYTFGSGTRLTVV.